This TCR beta chain appears in the sequencing data of a study of T cells in Graves' hyperthyroidism and ophthalmopathy (dated by TCRdb to about 2019). Broadly, across the study: Peripheral blood was sampled at the time of initial diagnosis, prior to any treatment. TCR V-J signatures able to tell the groups apart were searched for in a discovery cohort of 95 or so patients, of whom around 43 had Graves' ophthalmopathy and roughly 59 had stable Graves' hyperthyroidism. Prospective prediction of ophthalmopathy was tested in an independent validation cohort of fewer than 20 hyperthyroidism patients and around 16 patients who later progressed to ophthalmopathy. The 100 or so discovery patients were divided at random into training and test sets in a 7:3 ratio. Thyroid tissue and blood T-cell repertoires from about six Graves' hyperthyroidism patients were also compared in the study. Following sampling, methimazole starting at 30 mg daily was given to hyperthyroidism patients, and high-dose intravenous methylprednisolone was given to ophthalmopathy patients. According to the paper, TCR Vbeta CDR3 sequencing was carried out on some 130 peripheral blood samples, which came from 40 to 45 ophthalmopathy, under 80 hyperthyroidism and roughly 17 progressor patients.

From cysteine to phenylalanine, the CDR3 is 13 amino acids long. Only the CDR3 region is kept as DNA, spanning 39 bases read in frame from base 1. CDR1 is given as DFQATT and CDR2 as SNEGSKA, both from the germline V gene (reference sequence). The V end gives up 5 bases and the J end 7 bases, leaving 8 bases in the junction not matched to a gene. The TCR beta CDR3 regions were amplified from the RNA transcripts. The TCR CDR3 was subjected to a first round of RT-PCR using the HTBI primer set and the Qiagen OneStep RT-PCR kit. Libraries were constructed in a second round of multiplex PCR, after which size selection and purification were performed. The libraries were sequenced on an Illumina HiSeq2000 using paired-end 100 bp reads. The published analysis was carried out like this. SOAPnuke was used to process the raw data, removing reads that contained adapters or uncalled bases, had a mean Phred below 15, or lacked an exact match to the constant primer or identifier. COPE v1.2.5 was used to merge the high-quality paired reads, and each unique nucleotide sequence was defined as a clonotype. Clonotypes were aligned to IMGT TRBV, TRBD and TRBJ reference segments using MiTCR v1.1. Only V-J combinations with frequency above 0.0001, covering approximately 99% of repertoires, were analysed. A TCS score was defined as the ratio between F50 (clonal expansion) and ExV (chaos), using BLOSUM62-based TCRdist between CDR3 peptides within each V-J. Welch's t-statistics and random forest reduced fewer than 550 V-J features to 13, which were used in a naive Bayes classifier (R e1071). Thyroid-blood repertoire similarity was quantified with the Morisita-Horn index. TCRdb redid the processing of the public reads, applying fastp at Q25 and MiXCR, and retained in-frame beta chains. Merged by CDR3 protein, the rows form single entries marked with the most common genes and DNA. The V and J calls reflect TCRdb's pipeline rather than the authors' work. Within this sample are approximately 24,000 distinct CDR3 sequences, with approximately 54% of them counted one time only. The ten largest make up about 26% of the sample.

As to this clonotype: Its antigen is currently not known. No much larger clone is present one base from it, and per-base qualities are unavailable.

The hyperthyroidism patients were between 18 and 65 years old and newly diagnosed, with a disease duration of less than 2 months. The study excluded patients with uncontrolled infections, other autoimmune diseases, pregnancy or lactation. Diagnoses were established on the basis of clinical symptoms, serum thyroxine and TRAb, thyroid ultrasound, and orbital computed tomography. Blood from progressor patients was drawn when they were first diagnosed with hyperthyroidism, before any ophthalmopathy symptoms appeared. Ficoll-Paque density gradient centrifugation was used to isolate PBMCs from about 10 ml of fresh peripheral blood. Progressor patients were first diagnosed with Graves' hyperthyroidism and then developed ophthalmopathy during follow-up. Total RNA was extracted using Trizol reagent, and RNA quality was assessed on an Agilent 2100 Bioanalyzer. Beyond this particular receptor, the publication reports: Most expanded thyroid clonotypes (frequency above 0.001) were also detected in blood, suggesting blood repertoires may reflect thyroid immune responses. A model built on a 13 V-J signature distinguished ophthalmopathy from stable hyperthyroidism, reaching over 85% sensitivity and about 81% specificity in cross-validation and 80%/75% in testing. In validation, the model predicted progression to ophthalmopathy a median of 6.5 months before onset, with about 67% sensitivity and 72.22% specificity. Sample size was not statistically predetermined, and blinding of investigators to group allocation was not performed.

The chain couples TRBV20-1 to TRBJ2-7; TRBD2 aligns with 10 central bases. Sequencing was performed on blood. The receptor was derived from a woman in her forties with Graves' hyperthyroidism that later progressed to Graves' ophthalmopathy. In nucleotides, the sequence is TGCAGTGCTGGCAACATAGCGGGAGGTGAGCAGTACTTC. It translates to CSAGNIAGGEQYF.